The 9 T cell receptor beta chains below all came from one sample that was sequenced in a study of beta chain features in type 1 diabetes. Study conclusions and caveats: TCRB CDR3s from Type 1 diabetes patients were moderately but significantly shorter in all four CD4+ subsets.

Investigators reverse transcribed all isolated RNA, so they sequenced expressed TCRB transcripts. The assay was immunoSEQ multiplex PCR, and TCRdb's table has in-frame clones only and misses some. The sample lists about 640,000 clones, around 12% seen once, with 0.095% to 0.15% in the top ten. For these receptors, no antigen is known. Input material: naive CD4+ T cells from blood. The receptors were sampled from a man aged 25-45 years with type 1 diabetes.

As concerns this clone: This CDR3 is also generated by other DNA sequences in the sample. CDR3 in DNA: TGTGCCAGCAGCTTGGGACTGAACACTGAAGCTTTCTTT. Translated, it gives CASSLGLNTEAFF. The chain has TRBV5-4 and TRBJ1-1; D is uncertain. CDR1 SGHNT and CDR2 YYREEE come from the germline V gene (reference sequence). Trimming left V 0 bases short and J 0 bases short, with 3 bases between. The CDR3 spans 13 residues.

This clone is a singleton in its sample. V is TRBV7-6 and J is TRBJ2-1; D is unclear. With 4 bases removed from V and 0 bases from J, the gap between germline ends came to 7 bases. The CDR3 sequence is 14 residues long. CDR1 SGHVS and CDR2 FNYEAQ come from the germline V gene. Written as DNA, the CDR3 is TGTGCCAGCAGCTCTCTCAGCTCCTACAATGAGCAGTTCTTC. As protein: CASSSLSSYNEQFF.

The chain recombines TRBV7-9 with TRBJ1-3; D possibly corresponds to TRBD1 (6 bases). Per the germline V gene, CDR1 is SEHNR and CDR2 is FQNEAQ (reference sequence). The CDR3 totals 15 residues. V lost 10 bases to trimming and J lost 3 bases, with 19 bases between them. CDR3 sequence: CAISEGEEVGNTIYF. The CDR3 nucleotides read TGTGCCATCTCCGAGGGGGAGGAGGTTGGAAACACCATATATTTT.

The chain couples TRBV4-3 to TRBJ2-1, with TRBD2 identical over 14 bases. Germline CDR1 and CDR2: LGHNA and YSLEER. The CDR3 is 17 amino acids. The V segment lost 4 bases and the J segment 3 bases; nucleotides outside the gene matches: 5. CDR3: CASSRTGTSGSYNEQFF. As DNA, the CDR3 is TGCGCCAGCAGCCGGACAGGGACTAGCGGGAGCTACAATGAGCAGTTCTTC.

This clone was observed a handful of times. The chain couples TRBV18 to TRBJ2-7, with D perhaps being TRBD1 or TRBD2 (5 bases each). Germline V gene lookup returns CDR1 KGHSH and CDR2 LQKENI. The V end lost 3 bases, the J end lost 5 bases, and 14 bases lay between the germline ends. There are 14 residues in the CDR3. Written as DNA, the CDR3 is TGTGCCAGCTCACCTACCGAGGGGTTGGACGAGCAGTACTTC. Its translation is CASSPTEGLDEQYF.

This clone occurred a few times. The chain recombines TRBV4-3 with TRBJ2-3, with 8 bases identical to TRBD1. Germline assignment: CDR1 LGHNA and CDR2 YSLEER. With V trimmed by 1 base and J by 2 bases, 5 bases remained unmatched. The CDR3 totals 16 residues. The CDR3 coding sequence is TGCGCCAGCAGCCAAGGAGCGGACAGGGTCACAGATACGCAGTATTTT. It yields the protein CASSQGADRVTDTQYF.

As DNA, the CDR3 is TGCGCCAGCAGCTGGACACAGGGGCCGGATGAGCAGTTCTTC. This sequence encodes CASSWTQGPDEQFF. This chain connects TRBV5-1 to TRBJ2-1; TRBD1 matches at 7 bases. The length of the CDR3 is 14 residues. J lost 8 bases, V lost 3 bases, and 8 bases had no gene match. Per germline, CDR1 SGHRS and CDR2 YFSETQ.

This CDR3 is CAWGPGGTDTQYF. CDR3 nucleotide sequence: TGTGCCTGGGGGCCCGGCGGGACAGATACGCAGTATTTT. This chain connects TRBV30 to TRBJ2-3; a weak D match, TRBD2 (5 bases). This CDR3 comprises 13 residues. The V gene lost 5 bases and the J gene lost 3 bases, with 12 bases spanning the gap. Germline V lookup: CDR1 GTSNPN, CDR2 SVGIG (reference sequence).

The chain uses TRBV7-2 and TRBJ2-5, with D possibly TRBD1 on 5 matching bases. CDR3 length: 14 residues. CDR1 is SGHTA, CDR2 FQGNSA, per germline. The germline V and J ends were trimmed by 6 bases and 1 base, with 12 bases remaining between them. CDR3 sequence (DNA): TGTGCCAGCAGGCCAGGACACTTCCAAGAGACCCAGTACTTC. Its protein is CASRPGHFQETQYF.